This T cell receptor (beta chain) came from a study of blood T cell repertoires in COVID-19. Background on the study: The samples span acute and convalescent COVID-19 from the United States, Italy and Spain.

Participants spanned ages roughly 18 to 90 years and resided in 24 US areas. Membership in each cohort depended on participant-reported clinical history. V gave up 6 bases and J gave up 8 bases, with 13 bases separating them. CDR3 length: 12 amino acids. CDR1 KGHSH and CDR2 LQKENI come from the germline V gene. Methods used by the authors: Nucleated cell counts were estimated from reference gene primer amplification. Data came from immunoSEQ multiplex PCR; TCRdb stores just in-frame clones and leaves some out. Clone size and the V and J calls come from that table; the DNA yielded D and trimming. The repertoire has around 260,000 clones, roughly 90% of them found once; the top ten carry 0.95% to 1.2%.

The source material was PBMCs or T cells enriched from blood (not recorded which). The source is a woman aged 25 to 39 who had recovered from COVID-19. The chain combines TRBV18 with TRBJ1-1; the D gene is possibly TRBD1 (6 bases). DNA for the CDR3: TGTGCCAGCTCTGCAAACAGGGTCGAAGCTTTCTTT. Its protein product is CASSANRVEAFF.